The entry below describes one TCR beta chain. What it recognizes is unknown. Use of 60 Vbeta and 13 Jbeta primers characterized the PCR. Here immunoSEQ multiplex PCR was the method, and the copy in TCRdb shows in-frame clones only, minus some. The data hold about 160,000 clones, with 84% observed a single time. This sample is part of a study of cytomegalovirus exposure and HLA in healthy donors. Study-level results: Later on, a genetic analysis was performed. It linked a missense variant in DCLRE1C with V- and J-gene trimming of TCR beta. Sequencing probably produced one cluster of sequence variants that were highly shared.

The donors comprised healthy bone marrow donors. Germline trimming cut 2 bases from V and 5 bases from J; bases unmatched to any gene: 5. Germline loops: CDR1 ENHRY, CDR2 SYGVKD. The CDR3 spans 16 residues. Specimen: PBMCs. The chain combines TRBV10-3 with TRBJ2-2; 10 nucleotides line up with TRBD1. This receptor was identified in a man aged 25-40 years in good health and CMV-seronegative. CDR3 sequence reads: CAISEGQGVDTGELFF. The CDR3 DNA is TGTGCCATCAGTGAGGGACAGGGGGTGGATACCGGGGAGCTGTTTTTT.